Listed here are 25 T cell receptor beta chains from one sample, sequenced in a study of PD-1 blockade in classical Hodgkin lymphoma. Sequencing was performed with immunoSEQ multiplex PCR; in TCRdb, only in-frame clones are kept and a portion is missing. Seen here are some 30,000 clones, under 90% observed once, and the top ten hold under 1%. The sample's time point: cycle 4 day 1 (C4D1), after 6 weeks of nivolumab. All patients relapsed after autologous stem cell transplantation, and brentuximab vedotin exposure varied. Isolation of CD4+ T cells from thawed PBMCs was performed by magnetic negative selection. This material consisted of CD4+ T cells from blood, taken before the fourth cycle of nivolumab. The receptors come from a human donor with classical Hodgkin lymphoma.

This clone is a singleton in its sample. CDR3 nucleotides: TGTGCCAGCAGCGTAGGGGGTAGCTTGGGCGAGCAGTACTTC. Amino acid sequence: CASSVGGSLGEQYF. The chain links TRBV9 to TRBJ2-7; D unresolved. V lost 0 bases and J lost 6, with 13 bases in between. CDR1 and CDR2 (germline): SGDLS, YYNGEE. CDR3 length equals 14 residues.

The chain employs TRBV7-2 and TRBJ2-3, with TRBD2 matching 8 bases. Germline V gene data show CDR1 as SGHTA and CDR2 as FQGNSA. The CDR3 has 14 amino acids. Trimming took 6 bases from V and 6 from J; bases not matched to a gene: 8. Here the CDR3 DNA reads TGTGCCAGCAGTAGGACTAGCCCCCTCGATACGCAGTATTTT. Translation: CASSRTSPLDTQYF.

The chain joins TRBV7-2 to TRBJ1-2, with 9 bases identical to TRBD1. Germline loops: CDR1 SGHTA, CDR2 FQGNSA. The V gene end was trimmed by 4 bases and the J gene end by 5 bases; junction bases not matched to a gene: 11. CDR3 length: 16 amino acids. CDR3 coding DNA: TGTGCCAGCAGCTCCCTCACCAAGACAGGGGGGTATGGCTACACCTTC. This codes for CASSSLTKTGGYGYTF.

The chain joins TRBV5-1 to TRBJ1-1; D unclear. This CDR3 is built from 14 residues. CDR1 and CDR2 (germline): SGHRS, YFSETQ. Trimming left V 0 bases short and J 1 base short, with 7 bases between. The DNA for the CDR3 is TGCGCCAGCAGCTTGGAGTGGGGGAACACTGAAGCTTTCTTT. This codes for CASSLEWGNTEAFF.

The CDR3 reads CASSSRETQYF. The DNA of the CDR3 is TGTGCCAGTAGCTCGCGGGAGACCCAGTACTTC. The rearrangement uses TRBV19 and TRBJ2-5; no firm D call. Germline V gene sequence: CDR1 LNHDA, CDR2 SQIVND (reference sequence). This CDR3 region has 11 residues. Trimming pared 6 bases from V and 5 bases from J, leaving 7 bases between.

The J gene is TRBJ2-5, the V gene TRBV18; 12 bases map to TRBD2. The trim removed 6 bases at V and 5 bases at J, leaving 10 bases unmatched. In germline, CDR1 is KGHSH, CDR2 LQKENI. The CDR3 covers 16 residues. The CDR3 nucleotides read TGTGCCAGCTCCCGTTCGACTAGCGGGGGAGCGGAGACCCAGTACTTC. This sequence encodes CASSRSTSGGAETQYF.

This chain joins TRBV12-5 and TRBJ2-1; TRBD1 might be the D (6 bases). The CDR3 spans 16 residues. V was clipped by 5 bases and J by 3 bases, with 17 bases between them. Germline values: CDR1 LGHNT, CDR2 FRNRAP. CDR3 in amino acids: CASGGNSGGGYNEQFF. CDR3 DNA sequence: TGTGCTAGTGGTGGCAACAGTGGGGGCGGCTACAATGAGCAGTTCTTC.

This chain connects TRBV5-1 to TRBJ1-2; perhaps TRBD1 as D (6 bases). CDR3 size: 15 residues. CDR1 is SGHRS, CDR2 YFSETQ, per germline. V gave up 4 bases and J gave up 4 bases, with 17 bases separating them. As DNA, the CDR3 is TGCGCCAGCAGCCCAGTCCCGTCGGGGGCCTATGGCTACACCTTC. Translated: CASSPVPSGAYGYTF.

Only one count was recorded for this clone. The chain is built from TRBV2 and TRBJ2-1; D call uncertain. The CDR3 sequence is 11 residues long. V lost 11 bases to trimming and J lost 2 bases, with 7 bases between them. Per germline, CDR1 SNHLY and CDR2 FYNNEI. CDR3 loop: CAGATYNEQFF. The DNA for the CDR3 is TGTGCCGGCGCAACCTACAATGAGCAGTTCTTC.

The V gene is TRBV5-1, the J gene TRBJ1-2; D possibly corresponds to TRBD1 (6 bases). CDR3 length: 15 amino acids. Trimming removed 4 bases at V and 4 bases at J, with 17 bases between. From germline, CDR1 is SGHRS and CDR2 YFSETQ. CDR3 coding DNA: TGCGCCAGCAGCACCACAGGGAACCCCATCTATGGCTACACCTTC. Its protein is CASSTTGNPIYGYTF.

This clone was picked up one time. CDR3 sequence reads: CASSIGGQETQYF. DNA of the CDR3: TGTGCCAGCAGCATCGGGGGGCAAGAGACCCAGTACTTC. V and J are TRBV7-2 and TRBJ2-5; 7 nucleotides agree with TRBD2. With V trimmed by 5 bases and J by 2 bases, 2 bases remained unmatched. Germline V CDR1 and CDR2: SGHTA, FQGNSA. CDR3 length equals 13 residues. Using reference TRBV7-2 and TRBJ2-5 for the parts outside the CDR3, the full variable domain is GAGVSQSPSNKVTEKGKDVELRCDPISGHTALYWYRQSLGQGLEFLIYFQGNSAPDKSGLPSDRFSAERTGGSVSTLTIQRTQQEDSAVYLCASSIGGQETQYFGPGTRLLVL.

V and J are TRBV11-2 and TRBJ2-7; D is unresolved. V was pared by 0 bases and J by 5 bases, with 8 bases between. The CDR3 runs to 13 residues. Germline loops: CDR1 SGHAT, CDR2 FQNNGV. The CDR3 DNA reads TGTGCCAGCAGCTTAGACAGGTCGGACGAGCAGTACTTC. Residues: CASSLDRSDEQYF.

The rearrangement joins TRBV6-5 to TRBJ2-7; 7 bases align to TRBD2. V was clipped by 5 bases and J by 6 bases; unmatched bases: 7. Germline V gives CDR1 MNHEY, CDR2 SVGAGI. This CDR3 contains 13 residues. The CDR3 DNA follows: TGTGCCAGCAGTGCCCGGGAGGCTGGCGAGCAGTACTTC. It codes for CASSAREAGEQYF.

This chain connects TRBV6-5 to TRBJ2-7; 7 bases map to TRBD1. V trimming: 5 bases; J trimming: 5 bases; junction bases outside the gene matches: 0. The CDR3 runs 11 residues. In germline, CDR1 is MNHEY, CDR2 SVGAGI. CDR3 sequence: CASSRGHEQYF. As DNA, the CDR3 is TGTGCCAGCAGTAGGGGGCACGAGCAGTACTTC.

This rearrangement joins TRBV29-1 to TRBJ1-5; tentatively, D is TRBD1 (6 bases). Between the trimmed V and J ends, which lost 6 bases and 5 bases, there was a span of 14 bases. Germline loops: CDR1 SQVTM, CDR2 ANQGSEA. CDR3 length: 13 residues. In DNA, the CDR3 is TGCAGCGTGGCGTCAGGGGTAGATCAGCCCCAGCATTTT. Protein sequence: CSVASGVDQPQHF.

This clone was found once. In DNA form, the CDR3 reads TGTGCCAGCTTACAGGGCGGGGGGGCCAACGTCCTGACTTTC. Translating it yields CASLQGGGANVLTF. The chain recombines TRBV18 with TRBJ2-6, with D possibly matching TRBD1 (6 bases). The CDR3 loop spans 14 amino acids. Germline V gene lookup returns CDR1 KGHSH and CDR2 LQKENI. Deletions cut 7 bases from V and 4 bases from J, with 11 bases between.

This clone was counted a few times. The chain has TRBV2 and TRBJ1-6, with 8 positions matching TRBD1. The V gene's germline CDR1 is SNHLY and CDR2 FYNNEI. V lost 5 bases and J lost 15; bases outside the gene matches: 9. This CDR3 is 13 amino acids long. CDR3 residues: CASSLRTGLDLHF. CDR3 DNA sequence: TGTGCCAGCAGTCTTAGGACAGGGCTAGACCTCCACTTT.

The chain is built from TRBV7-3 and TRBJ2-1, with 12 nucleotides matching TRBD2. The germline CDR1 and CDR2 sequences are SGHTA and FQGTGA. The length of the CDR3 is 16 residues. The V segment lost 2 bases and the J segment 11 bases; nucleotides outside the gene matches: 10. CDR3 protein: CASSLSRLAGEVQQFF. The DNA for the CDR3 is TGTGCCAGCAGCTTATCGAGACTAGCGGGGGAGGTGCAGCAGTTCTTC.

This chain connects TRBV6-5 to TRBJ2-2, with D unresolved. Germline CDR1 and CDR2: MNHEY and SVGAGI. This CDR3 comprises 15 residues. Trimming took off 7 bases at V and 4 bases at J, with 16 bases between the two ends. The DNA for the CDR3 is TGTGCCAGCACAGTTACGAGGAGCCGCACCGGGGAGCTGTTTTTT. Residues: CASTVTRSRTGELFF.

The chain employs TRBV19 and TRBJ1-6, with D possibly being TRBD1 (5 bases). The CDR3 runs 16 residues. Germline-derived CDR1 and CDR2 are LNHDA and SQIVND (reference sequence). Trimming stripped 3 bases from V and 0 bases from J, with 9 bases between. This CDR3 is CASSIQGSSYNSPLHF. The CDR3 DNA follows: TGTGCCAGTAGTATCCAGGGTAGCTCCTATAATTCACCCCTCCACTTT.

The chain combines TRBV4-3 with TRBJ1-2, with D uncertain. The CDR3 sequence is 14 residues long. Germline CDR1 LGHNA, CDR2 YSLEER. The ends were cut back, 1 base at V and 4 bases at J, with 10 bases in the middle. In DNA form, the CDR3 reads TGCGCCAGCAGCCAAGCGTGGACCAGCTATGGCTACACCTTC. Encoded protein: CASSQAWTSYGYTF.

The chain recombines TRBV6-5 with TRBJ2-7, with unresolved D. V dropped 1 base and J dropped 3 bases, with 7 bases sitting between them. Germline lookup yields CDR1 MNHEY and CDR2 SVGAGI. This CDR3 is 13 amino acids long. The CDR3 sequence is CASSYLRSYEQYF. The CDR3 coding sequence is TGTGCCAGCAGTTACTTGAGGAGCTACGAGCAGTACTTC.

This CDR3 reads CASSERASGGAYEQYF. CDR3 coding DNA: TGCGCCAGCAGTGAAAGGGCTAGCGGGGGGGCCTACGAGCAGTACTTC. The V and J genes are TRBV10-2 and TRBJ2-7; the match to TRBD2 covers 12 bases. The CDR3 spans 16 residues. V was pared by 3 bases and J by 2 bases, with 5 bases of the junction left unmatched. Looked up from germline, CDR1 is WSHSY and CDR2 is SAAADI.

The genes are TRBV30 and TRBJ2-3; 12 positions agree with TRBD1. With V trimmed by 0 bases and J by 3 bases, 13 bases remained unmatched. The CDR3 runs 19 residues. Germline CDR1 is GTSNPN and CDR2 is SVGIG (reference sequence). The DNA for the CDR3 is TGTGCCTGGAGTGTACATTTTGTATGGGACAGGGGGCATACAGATACGCAGTATTTT. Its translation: CAWSVHFVWDRGHTDTQYF.

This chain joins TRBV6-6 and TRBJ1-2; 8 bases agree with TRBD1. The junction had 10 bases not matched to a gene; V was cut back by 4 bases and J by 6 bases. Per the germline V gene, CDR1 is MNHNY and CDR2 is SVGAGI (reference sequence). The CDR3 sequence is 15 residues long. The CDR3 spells CASSWKDRDKNGYTF. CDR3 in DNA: TGTGCCAGCAGTTGGAAGGACAGGGATAAGAATGGCTACACCTTC.